This note documents a single TCR beta chain sequence. The antigen is not known. This CDR3 is 18 amino acids long. Germline CDR1 SEHNR, CDR2 FQNEAQ (reference sequence). V gave up 5 bases and J gave up 7 bases; unmatched junction bases: 20. The data derive from a study of cytomegalovirus exposure and HLA in healthy donors. Study summary: Later analysis reported that the 95 to 150 validation repertoires shared the platform of the roughly 700 first-cohort repertoires.

Study-level results: According to a subsequent analysis, TCR clusters from the first cohort were inclined to appear together in the roughly 120 validation repertoires.

The table came from immunoSEQ multiplex PCR; TCRdb's copy has only in-frame clones and leaves some out. The table lists about 140,000 clones, about 90% of them singletons, with just under 3% in the top ten. The sample was PBMCs. V and J are TRBV7-9 and TRBJ2-3, with 8 positions matching TRBD2. This receptor was taken from a man between 18 and 29 years old in good health and CMV-seronegative. The CDR3 bases are TGTGCCAGCAGCCCACCTCTAAGGGTAGCGGGAAAAGAGAATACGCAGTATTTT. This sequence encodes CASSPPLRVAGKENTQYF.